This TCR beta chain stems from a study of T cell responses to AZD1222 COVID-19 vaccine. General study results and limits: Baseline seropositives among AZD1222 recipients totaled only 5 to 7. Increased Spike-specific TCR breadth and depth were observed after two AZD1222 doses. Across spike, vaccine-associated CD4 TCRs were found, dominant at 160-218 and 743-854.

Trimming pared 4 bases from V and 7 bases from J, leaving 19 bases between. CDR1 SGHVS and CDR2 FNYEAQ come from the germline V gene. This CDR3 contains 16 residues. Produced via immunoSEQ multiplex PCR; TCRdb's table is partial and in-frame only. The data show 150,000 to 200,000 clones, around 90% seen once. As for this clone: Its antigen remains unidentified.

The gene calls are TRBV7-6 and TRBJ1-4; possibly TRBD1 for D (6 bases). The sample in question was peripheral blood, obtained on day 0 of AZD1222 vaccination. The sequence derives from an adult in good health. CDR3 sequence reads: CASSSGQGSFGEKLFF. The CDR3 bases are TGTGCCAGCAGCTCGGGTCAGGGGAGTTTTGGTGAAAAACTGTTTTTT.